Presented here are 25 T cell receptor beta chains from one specimen sequenced in a study of CD8+ T cells in alopecia areata. Extracted RNA was reverse transcribed, and the resulting cDNA served as sequencing template. The assay was immunoSEQ multiplex PCR, and TCRdb's table has in-frame clones only and misses some. The sample consists of some 99,000 clones, 35% to 50% of them appearing once. The sequenced sample was CD4+ T cells sorted from blood. These receptors were obtained from a human donor with alopecia areata.

The chain couples TRBV29-1 to TRBJ1-1; D not certain. This CDR3 is 14 amino acids long. The V end was cut by 4 bases, the J end by 0 bases, with 12 bases between. Germline V gene lookup returns CDR1 SQVTM and CDR2 ANQGSEA. The CDR3 region is CSVAQNLMNTEAFF. DNA for the CDR3: TGCAGCGTTGCACAGAACCTCATGAACACTGAAGCTTTCTTT.

This chain links TRBV30 with TRBJ2-2, with D perhaps TRBD1 (6 bases). The V and J ends lost 1 base and 5 bases respectively, with 8 bases between them. The CDR3 is made up of 13 amino acids. Per the germline V gene, CDR1 is GTSNPN and CDR2 is SVGIG (reference sequence). DNA for the CDR3: TGTGCCTGGAGTGACAGGGATACCGGGGAGCTGTTTTTT. It is translated as CAWSDRDTGELFF.

This chain links TRBV28 with TRBJ2-5; D gene ambiguous. The end of the DNA is better explained by TRBJ2-7, so the J call may be wrong. The germline V gene encodes CDR1 MDHEN and CDR2 SYDVKM. There are 11 residues in the CDR3. The CDR3 region is CASSLAYEQYF. The CDR3 nucleotides read TGTGCCAGCAGTTTGGCCTACGAGCAGTACTTC.

The rearrangement links TRBV29-1 to TRBJ2-1; perhaps D is TRBD1 or TRBD2 (6 bases each). The CDR3 is 14 amino acids. Looked up from germline, CDR1 is SQVTM and CDR2 is ANQGSEA. V was trimmed by 4 bases and J by 2 bases, leaving 12 bases between them. CDR3 nucleotides: TGCAGCGTTGGGGGGCGGGGACCCTACAATGAGCAGTTCTTC. Translating gives CSVGGRGPYNEQFF.

V is TRBV29-1 and J is TRBJ2-3; the D gene is possibly TRBD1 (6 bases). Trimming took 7 bases from V and 1 from J, leaving 15 bases between them. The CDR3 runs 14 residues. The germline V gene encodes CDR1 SQVTM and CDR2 ANQGSEA. The DNA for the CDR3 is TGCAGCGGAAGAAGGGGGATCGGCACAGATACGCAGTATTTT. This encodes CSGRRGIGTDTQYF.

This rearrangement joins TRBV7-2 to TRBJ2-3; no clear D gene. V lost 8 bases, J lost 4 bases, and 13 bases lay in between. The CDR3 contains 13 residues. Germline assignment: CDR1 SGHTA and CDR2 FQGNSA. The CDR3 spells CASVSFMSDTQYF. The CDR3, as DNA: TGTGCCAGCGTTAGTTTTATGTCAGATACGCAGTATTTT.

The chain couples TRBV7-2 to TRBJ2-2, with D unclear. This CDR3 comprises 14 residues. Germline V gene data show CDR1 as SGHTA and CDR2 as FQGNSA. The germline V and J ends were trimmed by 1 base and 5 bases, with 8 bases remaining between them. CDR3 coding DNA: TGTGCCAGCAGCTTAGTTGGAGCGACCGGGGAGCTGTTTTTT. It codes for CASSLVGATGELFF. The variable domain in full, with the rest retrieved from reference TRBV7-2 and TRBJ2-2, is GAGVSQSPSNKVTEKGKDVELRCDPISGHTALYWYRQSLGQGLEFLIYFQGNSAPDKSGLPSDRFSAERTGGSVSTLTIQRTQQEDSAVYLCASSLVGATGELFFGEGSRLTVL.

For the CDR3, the DNA is TGCAGCCCCCGCGGGGGCTTTTCCTACGAGCAGTACTTC. The encoded protein is CSPRGGFSYEQYF. The chain uses TRBV29-1 and TRBJ2-7, with a weak D call TRBD2 (7 bases). CDR1 and CDR2 from the germline V gene are SQVTM and ANQGSEA. The CDR3 is made up of 13 amino acids. V lost 8 bases and J 1 base, leaving 15 bases between the germline ends.

This clone occurred a few times. The chain couples TRBV5-4 to TRBJ1-1; TRBD1 agrees at 8 bases. This CDR3 comprises 12 residues. CDR1 SGHNT and CDR2 YYREEE come from the germline V gene (reference sequence). Trimming at V came to 7 bases and at J to 4 bases, leaving 3 bases not matched to a gene. This CDR3 is CASGQGGTEAFF. DNA of the CDR3: TGTGCCAGCGGACAGGGAGGCACTGAAGCTTTCTTT.

DNA for the CDR3: TGTGCCTGTACCGGGCTGACTTGGGAGCAGTACTTC. Amino acids: CACTGLTWEQYF. V is TRBV30 and J is TRBJ2-7; D not certain. V lost 6 bases and J lost 7, with 16 bases in between. CDR1 GTSNPN and CDR2 SVGIG come from the germline V gene (reference sequence). The CDR3 loop spans 12 amino acids.

The J gene is TRBJ1-2, the V gene TRBV27, with D perhaps matching TRBD1 (5 bases). Germline CDR1 MNHEY, CDR2 SMNVEV (reference sequence). This CDR3 spans 15 amino acids. The V and J ends lost 5 bases and 2 bases respectively, with 15 bases between them. The CDR3 sequence is CASSVRGQLNYGYTF. The CDR3 coding sequence is TGTGCCAGCAGTGTCCGGGGCCAGCTCAACTATGGCTACACCTTC.

The chain links TRBV29-1 to TRBJ2-1; D unresolved. The V and J ends lost 3 bases and 9 bases respectively, with 15 bases between them. Germline V lookup: CDR1 SQVTM, CDR2 ANQGSEA. CDR3 length: 13 residues. In DNA form, the CDR3 reads TGCAGCGTTGACCGGCTAGGGCTGGGTGAGCAGTTCTTC. As protein: CSVDRLGLGEQFF.

The chain couples TRBV4-1 to TRBJ2-5; no definite D call. The V end lost 2 bases, the J end lost 4 bases, and 8 bases lay between the germline ends. CDR3 size: 13 residues. CDR1 and CDR2 from the germline V gene are MGHRA and YSYEKL. DNA for the CDR3: TGCGCCAGCAGCCAACAACTTCCAGAGACCCAGTACTTC. Protein: CASSQQLPETQYF.

The CDR3 nucleotides read TGTGCCAGCAGCCCGAGGATTGGGGGATCCTACAATGAGCAGTTCTTC. Translated: CASSPRIGGSYNEQFF. V is TRBV11-2 and J is TRBJ2-1; the D gene could be TRBD1 or TRBD2 (5 bases each). The CDR3 extends over 16 amino acids. Germline V gene lookup returns CDR1 SGHAT and CDR2 FQNNGV. V was pared by 5 bases and J by 1 base, with 15 bases between.

The gene calls are TRBV10-3 and TRBJ2-5, with D tentatively TRBD1 (6 bases). Germline V gene sequence: CDR1 ENHRY, CDR2 SYGVKD. This CDR3 region has 14 residues. V was shortened by 10 bases and J by 2 bases, with 17 bases between the two germline ends. DNA of the CDR3: TGTGCCACCCGGACGGTAGGGGGACAAGAGACCCAGTACTTC. It yields the protein CATRTVGGQETQYF.

The chain uses TRBV29-1 and TRBJ1-1; D is uncertain. Germline loops: CDR1 SQVTM, CDR2 ANQGSEA. The CDR3 totals 11 residues. Trimming left V 8 bases short and J 4 bases short, with 11 bases between. The CDR3 coding sequence is TGCAGCTCCTCTCGGGGCACTGAAGCTTTCTTT. It translates to CSSSRGTEAFF.

This clone was seen just once. The chain uses TRBV29-1 and TRBJ1-4; tentatively, D is TRBD1 (5 bases). The CDR3 runs to 14 residues. CDR1 and CDR2 (germline): SQVTM, ANQGSEA. The V and J ends lost 7 bases and 3 bases respectively, with 15 bases between them. The DNA of the CDR3 is TGCAGCGCGAAGGTGGGGGGGTCTAATGAAAAACTGTTTTTT. It codes for CSAKVGGSNEKLFF.

The V call is TRBV11-2, the J call TRBJ2-5; D not certain. The germline CDR1 and CDR2 sequences are SGHAT and FQNNGV. Trimming took off 5 bases at V and 0 bases at J, with 7 bases between the two ends. This CDR3 is built from 13 residues. The CDR3 DNA reads as TGTGCCAGCAGCGTAGGACACCAAGAGACCCAGTACTTC. This encodes CASSVGHQETQYF.

This sequence joins TRBV6-5 and TRBJ2-5, with D perhaps matching TRBD1 (6 bases). This CDR3 region has 13 residues. Trimming pared 1 base from V and 4 bases from J, leaving 7 bases between. Germline CDR1 and CDR2: MNHEY and SVGAGI. The CDR3 loop is CASSYLGGETQYF. DNA for the CDR3: TGTGCCAGCAGTTACTTAGGGGGAGAGACCCAGTACTTC.

The V and J genes are TRBV11-2 and TRBJ2-1, with D possibly being TRBD1 or TRBD2 (5 bases each). Germline V gives CDR1 SGHAT, CDR2 FQNNGV. This CDR3 region has 15 residues. The V end was cut by 5 bases, the J end by 15 bases, with 26 bases between. The CDR3 protein is CASSAGDRDMEKLFF. The CDR3 DNA reads TGTGCCAGCAGCGCCGGGGACCGCGATATGGAAAAACTGTTCTTC.

V usage is TRBV14 and J usage is TRBJ2-7; no clear D. The V gene's germline CDR1 is SGHDN and CDR2 FVKESK. CDR3 length: 11 amino acids. Trimming stripped 5 bases from V and 5 bases from J, with 7 bases between. DNA for the CDR3: TGTGCCAGCAGCGGTTTTGACGAGCAGTACTTC. It is translated as CASSGFDEQYF.

V is TRBV30 and J is TRBJ1-5, with TRBD1 matching 7 bases. V was clipped by 4 bases and J by 7 bases; unmatched bases: 10. Germline values: CDR1 GTSNPN, CDR2 SVGIG (reference sequence). The CDR3 covers 14 residues. CDR3 nucleotides: TGTGCCTGGACCCCAGGGGGGGACGGCCAGCCCCAGCATTTT. Its translation: CAWTPGGDGQPQHF. Looking up the rest from reference TRBV30 and TRBJ1-5 gives the full variable domain: SQTIHQWPATLVQPVGSPLSLECTVEGTSNPNLYWYRQAAGRGLQLLFYSVGIGQISSEVPQNLSASRPQDRQFILSSKKLLLSDSGFYLCAWTPGGDGQPQHFGDGTRLSIL.

The CDR3 coding sequence is TGTGCCAGCAGCCCTAGGACAGGCAATCAGCCCCAGCATTTT. This encodes CASSPRTGNQPQHF. The chain is built from TRBV2 and TRBJ1-5, with a tentative D call TRBD1 (6 bases). The CDR3 is made up of 14 amino acids. Trimming took 6 bases from V and 2 from J, leaving 11 bases between them. Germline values: CDR1 SNHLY, CDR2 FYNNEI.

This clone turned up a few times. Here the CDR3 reads CASSYSQGRGYTF. Written as DNA, the CDR3 is TGTGCCAGCAGTTACAGTCAGGGGAGAGGCTACACCTTC. V and J are TRBV6-5 and TRBJ1-2, with TRBD1 as a possible D gene (6 bases). Trimming pared 2 bases from V and 8 bases from J, leaving 12 bases between. CDR1 MNHEY and CDR2 SVGAGI come from the germline V gene. This CDR3 is built from 13 residues.

This chain joins TRBV4-3 and TRBJ2-6, with D possibly being TRBD2 (6 bases). The CDR3 extends over 19 amino acids. Trimming shortened V by 3 bases and J by 0 bases, and 18 bases separated the two germline ends. In germline, CDR1 is LGHNA, CDR2 YSLEER. CDR3 DNA sequence: TGCGCCAGCAGCCAGATCCGGGACTCCAGGAACTCTGGGGCCAACGTCCTGACTTTC. Protein product: CASSQIRDSRNSGANVLTF.